This is a list of T cell receptor beta chains from one sample in a study of T-cell reconstitution after alpha-beta-depleted transplantation in children. TCRdb reprocessed the PCR reads with MiXCR, giving one entry per CDR3 protein. In the table there are fewer than 700,000 distinct CDR3 sequences, approximately 13% of which are singletons. The sequencing used PBMCs, mostly from graft donor cells, collected 360 days after TCRalphabeta/CD19-depleted stem cell transplant. These receptors originate from a male patient aged 10 to 17 who had a stem cell transplant for acute myeloid leukemia, so the T cells may come from the graft donor. Each CDR3 is given with its conserved first and last residue. A D gene is named only where the DNA matches it firmly. Not every row has a clone size; where given, it reads once, few, many or a size class.

v_call: TRBV20-1; clone_size: many; d_call: -; j_call: TRBJ2-4; cdr3_nt: TGCAACTTCACAGGGCCTCCCAAAAACATTCAGTACTTC; cdr3_aa: CNFTGPPKNIQYF
v_call: TRBV10-3; clone_size: -; d_call: -; j_call: TRBJ1-1; cdr3_nt: TGTGCCATCAGTGTGGGGGGGCTCAACACTGAAGCTTTCTTT; cdr3_aa: CAISVGGLNTEAFF
v_call: TRBV4-2; clone_size: -; d_call: TRBD2; j_call: TRBJ2-7; cdr3_nt: TGTGCCAGCAGCCAAGATCTACGGGACTACTCCTACGAGCAGTACTTC; cdr3_aa: CASSQDLRDYSYEQYF
v_call: TRBV28; clone_size: -; d_call: TRBD2; j_call: TRBJ2-7; cdr3_nt: TGTGCCAGCAGTTGGGCGGGAGGGCCTACCTACGAGCAGTACTTC; cdr3_aa: CASSWAGGPTYEQYF
v_call: TRBV7-8; clone_size: many; d_call: -; j_call: TRBJ2-1; cdr3_nt: TGTGCCAGCAGCTTAGCGGGCGGGGCCTCGCGGATGTTCTTC; cdr3_aa: CASSLAGGASRMFF
v_call: TRBV7-2; clone_size: few; d_call: -; j_call: TRBJ1-1; cdr3_nt: TGTGCCAGCAGCTCCGGGGTCCCCAACACTGAAGCTTTCTTT; cdr3_aa: CASSSGVPNTEAFF
v_call: TRBV14; clone_size: -; d_call: -; j_call: TRBJ2-7; cdr3_nt: TGTGCCAGCAGCCAAGACCCCGACATCTACGAGCAGTACTTC; cdr3_aa: CASSQDPDIYEQYF
v_call: TRBV28; clone_size: -; d_call: -; j_call: TRBJ2-1; cdr3_nt: TGTGCCAGCAGTTTACCGGCGGAACGGGGTATATCCTACAATGAGCAGTTCTTC; cdr3_aa: CASSLPAERGISYNEQFF
v_call: TRBV11-2; clone_size: -; d_call: TRBD1; j_call: TRBJ1-1; cdr3_nt: TGTGCCAGCAGCGCGGACAGGCCGGTCATGAACACTGAAGCTTTCTTT; cdr3_aa: CASSADRPVMNTEAFF
v_call: TRBV20-1; clone_size: few; d_call: TRBD2; j_call: TRBJ2-5; cdr3_nt: TGCAGTGGGAGGGTAGCGGGAGTTTGGGCAGAGACCCAGTACTTC; cdr3_aa: CSGRVAGVWAETQYF
v_call: TRBV11-1; clone_size: -; d_call: TRBD2; j_call: TRBJ2-5; cdr3_nt: TGTGCCAGCAGCGAGATGGGACTAGCGGGAGCTACGAAGCTCCAACAAGAGACCCAGTACTTC; cdr3_aa: CASSEMGLAGATKLQQETQYF
v_call: TRBV29-1; clone_size: many; d_call: TRBD1; j_call: TRBJ2-3; cdr3_nt: TGCAGCGCAGGACAGGGCATCGCTACGCAGTATTTT; cdr3_aa: CSAGQGIATQYF
v_call: TRBV20-1; clone_size: many; d_call: -; j_call: TRBJ2-7; cdr3_nt: TGCAGTGCCCTCGGTTACATAAGCTCCTACGAGCAGTACTTC; cdr3_aa: CSALGYISSYEQYF
v_call: TRBV20-1; clone_size: few; d_call: TRBD2; j_call: TRBJ2-7; cdr3_nt: TGCAGTGCTAGTATACTAGCGGGAGTCCCCTACGAGCAGTACTTC; cdr3_aa: CSASILAGVPYEQYF
v_call: TRBV20-1; clone_size: -; d_call: -; j_call: TRBJ1-2; cdr3_nt: TGCAGTGCTAGAGATCTGGAGGGGCCTAACTATGGCTACACCTTC; cdr3_aa: CSARDLEGPNYGYTF
v_call: TRBV28; clone_size: -; d_call: TRBD1; j_call: TRBJ2-7; cdr3_nt: TGTGCCAGCGCAGCAGGGGGCATTTCCTACGAGCAGTACTTC; cdr3_aa: CASAAGGISYEQYF
v_call: TRBV24-1; clone_size: -; d_call: -; j_call: TRBJ2-1; cdr3_nt: TGTGCCACCAGTGTCGAAGACAGGAGGGCTGAGCAGTTCTTC; cdr3_aa: CATSVEDRRAEQFF
v_call: TRBV3-1; clone_size: many; d_call: -; j_call: TRBJ2-1; cdr3_nt: TGTGCCAGCAGCCCAGCTGGGGTTGAGCAGTTCTTC; cdr3_aa: CASSPAGVEQFF
v_call: TRBV29-1; clone_size: few; d_call: -; j_call: TRBJ2-3; cdr3_nt: TGCAGCGTTGTCGGGGCCCAGACTAGCACAGATACGCAGTATTTT; cdr3_aa: CSVVGAQTSTDTQYF
v_call: TRBV24-1; clone_size: few; d_call: TRBD2; j_call: TRBJ2-5; cdr3_nt: TGTGCCACCAGTGACCCTCTAGCGGGAGAACCTGGAGAGACCCAGTACTTC; cdr3_aa: CATSDPLAGEPGETQYF
v_call: TRBV28; clone_size: few; d_call: -; j_call: TRBJ2-7; cdr3_nt: TGTGCCAGCAGCGAGGACCTCCCCGGCGAGCAGTACTTC; cdr3_aa: CASSEDLPGEQYF
v_call: TRBV29-1; clone_size: -; d_call: -; j_call: TRBJ1-2; cdr3_nt: TGCAGCGTAGCCGACAGGTTCTATGGCTACACCTTC; cdr3_aa: CSVADRFYGYTF
v_call: TRBV29-1; clone_size: few; d_call: -; j_call: TRBJ2-6; cdr3_nt: TGCAGCGTTGAAGCTGTCCAGGGAAAAGTCTCTGGGGCCAACGTCCTGACTTTC; cdr3_aa: CSVEAVQGKVSGANVLTF
v_call: TRBV3-1; clone_size: few; d_call: TRBD2; j_call: TRBJ2-1; cdr3_nt: TGTGCCAGCAGCCAAGATCGCCCTTATACCGGGACTAGCCCTTTACCTAATGAGCAGTTCTTC; cdr3_aa: CASSQDRPYTGTSPLPNEQFF
v_call: TRBV5-1; clone_size: many; d_call: -; j_call: TRBJ2-1; cdr3_nt: TGCGCCAGCAGCTTGGAAGGGGGGGTTTACAATGAGCAGTTCTTC; cdr3_aa: CASSLEGGVYNEQFF
v_call: TRBV4-2; clone_size: few; d_call: -; j_call: TRBJ2-3; cdr3_nt: TGTGCCAGCAGCCAAGGGGCGGACCCCACAGATACGCAGTATTTT; cdr3_aa: CASSQGADPTDTQYF
v_call: TRBV27; clone_size: many; d_call: TRBD1; j_call: TRBJ2-3; cdr3_nt: TGTGCCAGCAGCAATACAGGGGGCCGCACAGATACGCAGTATTTT; cdr3_aa: CASSNTGGRTDTQYF
v_call: TRBV7-8; clone_size: -; d_call: -; j_call: TRBJ1-2; cdr3_nt: TGTGCCAGCAGCCCGTCGACAGGCTATGGCTACACCTTC; cdr3_aa: CASSPSTGYGYTF
v_call: TRBV4-3; clone_size: few; d_call: -; j_call: TRBJ2-7; cdr3_nt: TGCGCCAGCAGCCATGCCTGGCAGGGTAACATGTACGAGCAGTACTTC; cdr3_aa: CASSHAWQGNMYEQYF
v_call: TRBV12-3/TRBV12-4; clone_size: few; d_call: -; j_call: TRBJ2-1; cdr3_nt: TGTGCCAGCAGTTTCCAGGAGATCACTGAGCAGTTCTTC; cdr3_aa: CASSFQEITEQFF
v_call: TRBV18; clone_size: -; d_call: -; j_call: TRBJ1-5; cdr3_nt: TGTGCCAGCTCCCATTGGACGGCCAATCAGCCCCAGCATTTT; cdr3_aa: CASSHWTANQPQHF
v_call: TRBV7-2; clone_size: few; d_call: -; j_call: TRBJ2-1; cdr3_nt: TGTGCCAGCAGCTTGTTACCAATGAGCTCCTACAATGAGCAGTTCTTC; cdr3_aa: CASSLLPMSSYNEQFF
v_call: TRBV20-1; clone_size: few; d_call: -; j_call: TRBJ2-5; cdr3_nt: TGCAGTGAACAGGACCCTTCCCCCGGGGAGACCCAGTACTTC; cdr3_aa: CSEQDPSPGETQYF
v_call: TRBV20-1; clone_size: -; d_call: TRBD2; j_call: TRBJ2-3; cdr3_nt: TGCAGTGCTAATCTAGCGGGAAGCACAGATACGCAGTATTTT; cdr3_aa: CSANLAGSTDTQYF
v_call: TRBV20-1; clone_size: few; d_call: TRBD1; j_call: TRBJ1-3; cdr3_nt: TGCAGTGCTTTGGGACAGGGAATCTCGAGCTCTGGAAACACCATATATTTT; cdr3_aa: CSALGQGISSSGNTIYF
v_call: TRBV4-2; clone_size: few; d_call: -; j_call: TRBJ2-4; cdr3_nt: TGTGCCAGCAGCCAAGACCGGCTAGGGGACATTCAGTACTTC; cdr3_aa: CASSQDRLGDIQYF
v_call: TRBV6-5; clone_size: few; d_call: -; j_call: TRBJ1-2; cdr3_nt: TGTGCCAGCAGTTACTCGGACAGATACTATGGCTACACCTTC; cdr3_aa: CASSYSDRYYGYTF